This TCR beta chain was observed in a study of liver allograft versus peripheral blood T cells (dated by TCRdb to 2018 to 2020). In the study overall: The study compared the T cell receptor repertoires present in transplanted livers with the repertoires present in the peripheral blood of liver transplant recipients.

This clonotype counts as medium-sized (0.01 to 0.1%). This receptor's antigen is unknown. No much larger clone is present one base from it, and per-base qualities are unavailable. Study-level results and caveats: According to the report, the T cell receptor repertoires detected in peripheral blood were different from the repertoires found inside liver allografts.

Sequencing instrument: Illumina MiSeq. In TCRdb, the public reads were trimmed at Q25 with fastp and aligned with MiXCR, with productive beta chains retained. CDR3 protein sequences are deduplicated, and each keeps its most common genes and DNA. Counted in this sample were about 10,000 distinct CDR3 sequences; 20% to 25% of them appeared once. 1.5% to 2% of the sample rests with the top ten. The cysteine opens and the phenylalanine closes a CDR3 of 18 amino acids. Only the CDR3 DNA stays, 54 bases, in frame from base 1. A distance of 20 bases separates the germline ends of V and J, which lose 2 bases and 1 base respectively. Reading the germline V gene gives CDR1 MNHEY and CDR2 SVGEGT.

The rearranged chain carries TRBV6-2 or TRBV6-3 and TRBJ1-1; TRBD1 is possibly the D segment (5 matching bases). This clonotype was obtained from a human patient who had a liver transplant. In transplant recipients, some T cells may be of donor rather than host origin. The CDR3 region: CASSYDAHFRGRNTEAFF. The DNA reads TGTGCCAGCAGTTACGACGCCCACTTTAGGGGCCGGAACACTGAAGCTTTCTTT.